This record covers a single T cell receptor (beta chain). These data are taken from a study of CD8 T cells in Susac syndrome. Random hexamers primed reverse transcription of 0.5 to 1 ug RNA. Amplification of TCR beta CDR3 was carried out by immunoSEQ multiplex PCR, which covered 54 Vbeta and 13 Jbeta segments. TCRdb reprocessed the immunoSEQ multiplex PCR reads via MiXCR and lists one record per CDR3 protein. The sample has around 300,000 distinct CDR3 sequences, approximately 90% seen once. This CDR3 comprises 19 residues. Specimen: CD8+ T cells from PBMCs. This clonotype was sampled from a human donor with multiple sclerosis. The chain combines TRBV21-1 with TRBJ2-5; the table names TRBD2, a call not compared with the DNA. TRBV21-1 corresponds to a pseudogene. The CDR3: CASSREFMEPRGGGETQYF. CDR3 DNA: TGTGCCAGCAGCAGGGAATTCATGGAGCCGCGGGGGGGCGGGGAGACCCAGTACTTC.